This T cell receptor beta chain comes out of a study of T cell responses to AZD1222 COVID-19 vaccine. Notes on the study in general: At 160-218 and 743-854, vaccine-associated CD4 TCRs were dominant, and they spanned spike. Close to half of spike-specific TCRs reportedly recognize unmutated variant regions. Clonal diversity was possibly underestimated, and white British individuals and females predominated among donors.

Notes on this clone: Its antigen is still unknown.

Data came from immunoSEQ multiplex PCR; TCRdb stores just in-frame clones and leaves some out. The repertoire holds 150,000 or so clones, with 80% to 95% as singletons. Sequenced here: peripheral blood, sampled on day 0 of AZD1222 vaccination. This clonotype originated in an adult in good health.

CDR3 sequence reads: CASSQDRGTGSTDTQYF. The CDR3 nucleotides read TGCGCCAGCAGCCAAGATCGAGGGACAGGCAGCACAGATACGCAGTATTTT. The V call is TRBV4-3, the J call TRBJ2-3, with 8 bases aligning to TRBD1. Germline trimming cut 0 bases from V and 0 bases from J; bases unmatched to any gene: 5. In germline, CDR1 is LGHNA, CDR2 YSLEER. The CDR3 runs to 17 residues.